These 9 T cell receptor beta chains were all obtained from the same sample, sequenced in a study of T cells in localized non-small cell lung cancer. TCRdb's copy holds only in-frame clones and misses some; the assay was immunoSEQ multiplex PCR. The sample shows about 53,000 clones, over 70% of them seen only once. Sequencing used peripheral blood mononuclear cells, obtained before any cancer treatment. The receptors here all came from a man aged 35-75 years with stage III lung adenocarcinoma.

This rearrangement joins TRBV10-3 to TRBJ1-1; no firm D call. Trimming took off 7 bases at V and 0 bases at J, with 9 bases between the two ends. The CDR3 loop spans 13 amino acids. Germline loops: CDR1 ENHRY, CDR2 SYGVKD. Here the CDR3 DNA reads TGTGCCATCACCACGGATATGAACACTGAAGCTTTCTTT. Translated: CAITTDMNTEAFF.

V and J are TRBV19 and TRBJ1-6; 10 bases line up with TRBD1. Germline V gene sequence: CDR1 LNHDA, CDR2 SQIVND (reference sequence). V lost 3 bases, J lost 9 bases, and 5 bases stayed unmatched. The CDR3 covers 15 residues. The CDR3 DNA is TGTGCCAGTAGTATTGGGGGACAGGGGACTTCACCCCTCCACTTT. It codes for CASSIGGQGTSPLHF.

The rearrangement uses TRBV7-6 and TRBJ2-7; possible D gene TRBD2, 6 bases. The germline V gene encodes CDR1 SGHVS and CDR2 FNYEAQ. Trimming stripped 4 bases from V and 3 bases from J, with 13 bases between. The CDR3 contains 14 residues. This CDR3 is CASSSSQAGYEQYF. As DNA, the CDR3 is TGTGCCAGCAGCTCCTCCCAAGCGGGCTACGAGCAGTACTTC.

This rearrangement joins TRBV7-3 to TRBJ1-1; weak D call: TRBD1 (5 bases). Between the trimmed V and J ends, which lost 6 bases and 5 bases, there was a span of 13 bases. The CDR3 is made up of 13 amino acids. Germline lookup yields CDR1 SGHTA and CDR2 FQGTGA. The CDR3 loop is CASRLRGETEAFF. The CDR3 nucleotides are TGTGCCAGCAGACTTCGGGGGGAGACTGAAGCTTTCTTT.

This clone was recorded once. This rearrangement joins TRBV13 to TRBJ2-7; tentative D call: TRBD1 (7 bases). Per the germline V gene, CDR1 is PRHDT and CDR2 is FYEKMQ (reference sequence). V was trimmed by 7 bases and J by 3 bases, leaving 16 bases between them. There are 14 residues in the CDR3. CDR3 DNA sequence: TGTGCCAGCACCTCCGGAGGGGGCATCTACGAGCAGTACTTC. Translated, it gives CASTSGGGIYEQYF.

The chain is built from TRBV6-6 and TRBJ2-2, with 7 positions matching TRBD2. V was pared by 4 bases and J by 5 bases, with 7 bases of the junction left unmatched. Germline CDR1 and CDR2: MNHNY and SVGAGI (reference sequence). This CDR3 spans 15 amino acids. In nucleotides, the CDR3 is TGTGCCAGCAGTTCTCTTTTGCGGGGGACCGGGGAGCTGTTTTTT. Translation gives CASSSLLRGTGELFF.

The J gene is TRBJ1-5, the V gene TRBV19; 8 bases are a match to TRBD1. V lost 11 bases and J lost 3; bases outside the gene matches: 12. The CDR3 length is 15 residues. Germline V gene sequence: CDR1 LNHDA, CDR2 SQIVND (reference sequence). CDR3 DNA: TGTGCCGTTAGACAGACAGGGGCGGTCAATCAGCCCCAGCATTTT. Residues: CAVRQTGAVNQPQHF.

V usage is TRBV7-2 and J usage is TRBJ1-1; possible D gene TRBD1, 5 bases. V dropped 4 bases and J dropped 5 bases, with 14 bases sitting between them. CDR1 SGHTA and CDR2 FQGNSA come from the germline V gene. The CDR3 runs to 14 residues. DNA of the CDR3: TGTGCCAGCAGCTCAGGGCGGGGTTGGACTGAAGCTTTCTTT. Amino acid sequence: CASSSGRGWTEAFF.

The V call is TRBV2, the J call TRBJ2-5, with D unclear. CDR3 length: 12 amino acids. Trimming cost V 7 bases and J 5 bases, with 11 bases left between them. Germline CDR1 SNHLY, CDR2 FYNNEI. In DNA, the CDR3 is TGTGCCAGCACCGAAGCCACGGAGACCCAGTACTTC. Protein sequence: CASTEATETQYF.